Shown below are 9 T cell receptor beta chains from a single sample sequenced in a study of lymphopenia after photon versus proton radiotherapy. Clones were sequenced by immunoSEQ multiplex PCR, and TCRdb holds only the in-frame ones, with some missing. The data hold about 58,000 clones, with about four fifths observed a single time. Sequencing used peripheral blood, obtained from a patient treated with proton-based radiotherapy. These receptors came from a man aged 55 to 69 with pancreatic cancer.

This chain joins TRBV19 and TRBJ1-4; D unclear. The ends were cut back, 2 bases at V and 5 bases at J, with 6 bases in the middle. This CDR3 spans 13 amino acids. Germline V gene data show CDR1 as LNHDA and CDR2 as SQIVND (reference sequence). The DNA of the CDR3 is TGTGCCAGTAGTATAATGGCGAATGAAAAACTGTTTTTT. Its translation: CASSIMANEKLFF.

CDR3 DNA: TGTGCCAGCTCACCGTCGGAAGGAGCTAATGAAAAACTGTTTTTT. Protein product: CASSPSEGANEKLFF. J is TRBJ1-4 and V is TRBV18, with unresolved D. The CDR3 consists of 15 residues. V lost 3 bases to trimming and J lost 3 bases, with 11 bases between them. Per germline, CDR1 KGHSH and CDR2 LQKENI.

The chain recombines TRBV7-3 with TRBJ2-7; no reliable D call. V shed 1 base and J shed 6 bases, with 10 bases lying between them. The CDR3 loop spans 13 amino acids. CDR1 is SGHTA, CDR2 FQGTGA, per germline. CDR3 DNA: TGTGCCAGCAGCTTAAAATCGGACGGCGAGCAGTACTTC. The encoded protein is CASSLKSDGEQYF. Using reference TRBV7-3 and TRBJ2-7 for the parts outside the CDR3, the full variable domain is GAGVSQTPSNKVTEKGKYVELRCDPISGHTALYWYRQSLGQGPEFLIYFQGTGAADDSGLPNDRFFAVRPEGSVSTLKIQRTERGDSAVYLCASSLKSDGEQYFGPGTRLTVT.

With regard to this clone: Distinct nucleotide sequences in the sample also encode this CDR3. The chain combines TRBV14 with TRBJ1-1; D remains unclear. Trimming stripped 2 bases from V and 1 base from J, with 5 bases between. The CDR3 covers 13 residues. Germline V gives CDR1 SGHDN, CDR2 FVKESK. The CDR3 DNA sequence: TGTGCCAGCAGCCAAAAACCGAACACTGAAGCTTTCTTT. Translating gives CASSQKPNTEAFF. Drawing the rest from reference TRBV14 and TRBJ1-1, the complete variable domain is EAGVTQFPSHSVIEKGQTVTLRCDPISGHDNLYWYRRVMGKEIKFLLHFVKESKQDESGMPNNRFLAERTGGTYSTLKVQPAELEDSGVYFCASSQKPNTEAFFGQGTRLTVV.

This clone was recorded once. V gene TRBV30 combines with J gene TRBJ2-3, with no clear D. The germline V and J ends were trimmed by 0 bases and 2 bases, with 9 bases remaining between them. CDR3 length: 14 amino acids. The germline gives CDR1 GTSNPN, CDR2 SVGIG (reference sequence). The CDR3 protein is CAWSVPPITDTQYF. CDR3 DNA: TGTGCCTGGAGTGTACCACCGATCACAGATACGCAGTATTTT.

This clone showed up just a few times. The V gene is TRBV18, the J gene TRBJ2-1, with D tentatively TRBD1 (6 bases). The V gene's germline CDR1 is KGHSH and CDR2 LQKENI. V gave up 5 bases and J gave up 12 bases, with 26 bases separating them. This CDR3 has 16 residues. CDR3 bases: TGTGCCAGCTCAAAACCCGGGACGGCAATCAGCAGGGGGCAGTTCTTC. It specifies CASSKPGTAISRGQFF.

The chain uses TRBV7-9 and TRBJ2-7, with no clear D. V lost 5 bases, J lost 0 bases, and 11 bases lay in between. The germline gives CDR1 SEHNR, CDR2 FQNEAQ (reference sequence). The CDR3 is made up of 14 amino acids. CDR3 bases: TGTGCCAGCAGCCCCCATCATACCTCCTACGAGCAGTACTTC. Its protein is CASSPHHTSYEQYF.

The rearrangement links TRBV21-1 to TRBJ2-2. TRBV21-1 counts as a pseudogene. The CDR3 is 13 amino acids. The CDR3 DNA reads TGTGCCAGCAGCGTAAGGATCACCGGGGAGCTGTTTTTT. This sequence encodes CASSVRITGELFF.

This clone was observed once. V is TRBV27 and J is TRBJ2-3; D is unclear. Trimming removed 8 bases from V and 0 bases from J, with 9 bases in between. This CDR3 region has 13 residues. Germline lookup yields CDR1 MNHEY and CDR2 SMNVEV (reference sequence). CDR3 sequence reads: CASHSASTDTQYF. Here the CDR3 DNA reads TGTGCCAGCCATTCAGCTAGCACAGATACGCAGTATTTT.